This entry lists 27 T cell receptor beta chains sequenced from one sample in a study of T cells in Graves' hyperthyroidism and ophthalmopathy. TCR beta CDR3 region amplification was performed from RNA transcripts. The study used the HTBI primer set for a first-round RT-PCR of the TCR CDR3. TCRdb passed the multiplex PCR reads through MiXCR, listing each CDR3 protein once. The sample lists about 460,000 distinct CDR3 sequences; around a fifth were seen once. The specimen was blood. These receptors were taken from a woman between 65 and 79 years old with Graves' ophthalmopathy.

The chain combines TRBV11-2 with TRBJ2-1; D is perhaps TRBD2 (6 bases). The DNA end lines up better with TRBJ2-7; the J call may be wrong. The CDR3 consists of 15 residues. Germline values: CDR1 SGHAT, CDR2 FQNNGV. The CDR3 nucleotides are TGTGCCAGCAGCATTCAGCGGGCTACCTACAATGAGCAGTACTTC. Translating it yields CASSIQRATYNEQYF.

There are a few counts of this clonotype. V gene TRBV27 combines with J gene TRBJ1-6; D gene unclear. Trimming removed 3 bases from V and 8 bases from J, with 14 bases in between. CDR1 and CDR2 (germline): MNHEY, SMNVEV (reference sequence). The CDR3 consists of 15 residues. This chain's CDR3 is CASSFSNSVYSPLHF. Here the CDR3 DNA reads TGTGCCAGCAGTTTTAGTAACTCTGTTTATTCACCCCTCCACTTT.

J is TRBJ2-1 and V is TRBV20-1; TRBD2 matches 12 bases. The CDR3 spans 18 residues. CDR1 is DFQATT and CDR2 is SNEGSKA in the germline V gene (reference sequence). V trimming: 0 bases; J trimming: 2 bases; junction bases outside the gene matches: 8. The CDR3 protein is CSARDRVPSGRAYNEQFF. The CDR3 region has the DNA TGCAGTGCTAGAGATCGGGTTCCTAGCGGGAGGGCCTACAATGAGCAGTTCTTC.

The CDR3 reads CSARTSGGTDTQYF. DNA of the CDR3: TGCAGTGCCAGGACTAGCGGAGGCACAGATACGCAGTATTTT. This chain connects TRBV20-1 to TRBJ2-3, with TRBD2 identical over 10 bases. J lost 1 base, V lost 6 bases, and 4 bases had no gene match. Germline CDR1 DFQATT, CDR2 SNEGSKA (reference sequence). The CDR3 contains 14 residues.

The table lists this clonotype with many counts. The chain recombines TRBV6-1 with TRBJ2-5, with 9 bases identical to TRBD2. J gave up 3 bases and V 5 bases, and 4 bases lay outside the gene matches. This CDR3 is built from 14 residues. Germline CDR1 reads MNHNS; CDR2 reads SASEGT. CDR3 bases: TGTGCCAGCAGTCGCGGACTAGCGAAAGAGACCCAGTACTTC. This sequence encodes CASSRGLAKETQYF.

This clonotype was seen ten or more times. The rearrangement joins TRBV24-1 to TRBJ2-5; 7 nucleotides match TRBD1. The germline V gene has CDR1 KGHDR and CDR2 SFDVKD. J gave up 0 bases and V 4 bases, and 10 bases lay outside the gene matches. This CDR3 region has 17 residues. CDR3 residues: CATSDPFPGQNQETQYF. Here the CDR3 DNA reads TGTGCCACCAGTGACCCCTTCCCGGGACAGAACCAAGAGACCCAGTACTTC.

This clonotype was found a few times. This chain joins TRBV29-1 and TRBJ2-3; D remains unclear. V was cut by 4 bases and J by 2 bases, with 4 bases left in between. The CDR3 extends over 11 amino acids. Germline CDR1 SQVTM, CDR2 ANQGSEA. The CDR3 loop reads CSVVTTDTQYF. The CDR3 DNA follows: TGCAGCGTTGTGACCACAGATACGCAGTATTTT.

The V and J genes are TRBV29-1 and TRBJ1-4; 10 nucleotides match TRBD1. The CDR3 contains 15 residues. The junction had 8 bases not matched to a gene; V was cut back by 7 bases and J by 3 bases. CDR1 SQVTM and CDR2 ANQGSEA come from the germline V gene. CDR3 amino acids: CSAKGQGLSNEKLFF. The DNA of the CDR3 is TGCAGCGCAAAGGGACAGGGGTTGTCTAATGAAAAACTGTTTTTT.

This clonotype has ten or more counts. The chain uses TRBV7-8 and TRBJ1-5; unclear D gene. CDR1 SGHVS and CDR2 FQNEAQ come from the germline V gene. Trimming took 5 bases from V and 7 from J, leaving 12 bases between them. The CDR3 contains 13 residues. CDR3 sequence reads: CASSTTLGQPQHF. The CDR3 DNA follows: TGTGCCAGCAGCACCACTTTGGGGCAGCCCCAGCATTTT.

J is TRBJ2-1 and V is TRBV7-3; TRBD2 is a possible D gene (5 bases). The germline gives CDR1 SGHTA, CDR2 FQGTGA. The CDR3 spans 15 residues. Trimming stripped 3 bases from V and 4 bases from J, with 13 bases between. CDR3 sequence reads: CASSLAKTKYNEQFF. DNA for the CDR3: TGTGCCAGCAGCTTGGCTAAGACTAAGTACAATGAGCAGTTCTTC.

The V call is TRBV12-3 or TRBV12-4, the J call TRBJ1-1; D call uncertain. V lost 5 bases and J lost 11, with 9 bases in between. This CDR3 contains 10 residues. CDR3 DNA sequence: TGTGCCAGCAGTCGATCTATTGCTTTCTTT. It is translated as CASSRSIAFF.

The gene calls are TRBV5-4 and TRBJ1-2; 9 nucleotides agree with TRBD1. In germline, CDR1 is SGHNT, CDR2 YYREEE (reference sequence). V lost 1 base to trimming and J lost 4 bases; unmatched junction nucleotides: 2. The CDR3 sequence is 14 residues long. The CDR3 bases are TGTGCCAGCAGCTTGACAGGGGGCCTCTATGGCTACACCTTC. This gives the protein CASSLTGGLYGYTF.

This clonotype was seen a handful of times. The chain carries TRBV7-2 and TRBJ1-6; D unclear. CDR1 is SGHTA and CDR2 is FQGNSA in the germline V gene. Trimming removed 0 bases at V and 6 bases at J, with 12 bases between. The CDR3 totals 16 residues. The CDR3 DNA follows: TGTGCCAGCAGCTTAGCCCCAGTCGGTACTAATTCACCCCTCCACTTT. This encodes CASSLAPVGTNSPLHF.

This chain links TRBV28 with TRBJ1-3; the match to TRBD1 covers 9 bases. Germline V CDR1 and CDR2: MDHEN, SYDVKM. V shed 2 bases, J shed 5 bases, and the junction held 4 bases outside the gene matches. This CDR3 spans 15 amino acids. DNA of the CDR3: TGTGCCAGCAGTTTAGAACAGGGGGCCAGAAACACCATATATTTT. It translates to CASSLEQGARNTIYF.

The rearrangement joins TRBV4-1 to TRBJ2-4; no firm D call. The CDR3 loop spans 16 amino acids. Germline lookup yields CDR1 MGHRA and CDR2 YSYEKL. V dropped 5 bases and J dropped 0 bases, with 14 bases sitting between them. For the CDR3, the DNA is TGCGCCAGCAGCTATGGGCCAGAGAAAGCCAAAAACATTCAGTACTTC. Translating gives CASSYGPEKAKNIQYF.

The DNA of the CDR3 is TGCAGTGCTGCTTCTACAGGGGGAGGTCAGCCCCAGCATTTT. Translating gives CSAASTGGGQPQHF. The chain couples TRBV20-1 to TRBJ1-5; 8 bases map to TRBD1. The V segment lost 5 bases and the J segment 6 bases; nucleotides outside the gene matches: 9. The CDR3 has 14 residues. CDR1 is DFQATT and CDR2 is SNEGSKA in the germline V gene (reference sequence).

The gene calls are TRBV5-1 and TRBJ1-1; 10 positions agree with TRBD1. The CDR3 runs 15 residues. V gave up 7 bases and J gave up 6 bases; unmatched junction bases: 12. The germline V gene has CDR1 SGHRS and CDR2 YFSETQ. This CDR3 is CASGTDRGPLPEAFF. DNA of the CDR3: TGCGCCAGCGGCACCGACAGGGGGCCCCTTCCTGAAGCTTTCTTT.

The V gene is TRBV12-5, the J gene TRBJ2-3; tentatively, D is TRBD2 (6 bases). This CDR3 spans 14 amino acids. The germline V and J ends were trimmed by 1 base and 8 bases, with 13 bases remaining between them. Per the germline V gene, CDR1 is LGHNT and CDR2 is FRNRAP. The CDR3 region is CASGLATRRATQYF. The CDR3 DNA is TGTGCTAGTGGTTTGGCGACTAGAAGGGCTACGCAGTATTTT. Variable domain in full (rest from reference TRBV12-5 and TRBJ2-3): DARVTQTPRHKVTEMGQEVTMRCQPILGHNTVFWYRQTMMQGLELLAYFRNRAPLDDSGMPKDRFSAEMPDATLATLKIQPSEPRDSAVYFCASGLATRRATQYFGPGTRLTVL.

The sample holds a few counts of this clonotype. The gene calls are TRBV6-1 and TRBJ2-3; D is unclear. The length of the CDR3 is 15 residues. The V and J ends lost 4 bases and 1 base respectively, with 12 bases between them. The germline gives CDR1 MNHNS, CDR2 SASEGT. The CDR3 spells CASSAHWKGTDTQYF. CDR3 bases: TGTGCCAGCAGTGCCCACTGGAAAGGCACAGATACGCAGTATTTT.

V and J are TRBV7-9 and TRBJ2-7; 7 bases line up with TRBD2. Germline V gives CDR1 SEHNR, CDR2 FQNEAQ (reference sequence). The CDR3 contains 14 residues. V gave up 6 bases and J gave up 3 bases; unmatched junction bases: 8. The CDR3 DNA sequence: TGTGCCAGCAGTTCAGCGGGGCTAATCTACGAGCAGTACTTC. Translating it yields CASSSAGLIYEQYF.

The rearrangement links TRBV7-9 to TRBJ2-7; no reliable D call. V lost 1 base to trimming and J lost 2 bases, with 12 bases between them. The CDR3 is made up of 15 amino acids. Germline CDR1 SEHNR, CDR2 FQNEAQ (reference sequence). CDR3 amino acids: CASSLGTPLPYEQYF. The DNA of the CDR3 is TGTGCCAGCAGCTTAGGGACCCCCCTGCCCTACGAGCAGTACTTC.

This clonotype appeared a few times. The rearrangement uses TRBV6-1 and TRBJ1-2; D might be TRBD1 (6 bases). With 10 bases removed from V and 6 bases from J, the gap between germline ends came to 9 bases. The CDR3 has 10 amino acids. Germline lookup yields CDR1 MNHNS and CDR2 SASEGT. As DNA, the CDR3 is TGTGCCACCCGGGACAATGGCTACACCTTC. It translates to CATRDNGYTF.

Many counts were recorded for this clonotype. CDR3 amino acids: CSARVSGTTGELFF. The CDR3 DNA reads TGCAGTGCTAGAGTGTCGGGAACCACCGGGGAGCTGTTTTTT. The chain combines TRBV20-1 with TRBJ2-2; maybe TRBD2 (5 bases). The V and J ends lost 1 base and 4 bases respectively, with 10 bases between them. Looked up from germline, CDR1 is DFQATT and CDR2 is SNEGSKA (reference sequence). CDR3 length: 14 residues.

The chain carries TRBV9 and TRBJ1-6; 8 bases fit TRBD1. The germline gives CDR1 SGDLS, CDR2 YYNGEE. J gave up 7 bases and V 4 bases, and 7 bases lay outside the gene matches. This CDR3 has 15 amino acids. The CDR3, as DNA: TGTGCCAGCAGCCTCCGGACAGGGATGAATTCACCCCTCCACTTT. This gives the protein CASSLRTGMNSPLHF.

This clonotype showed up just a few times. The J gene is TRBJ2-6, the V gene TRBV7-2; D is undetermined. The germline V and J ends were trimmed by 1 base and 3 bases, with 7 bases remaining between them. There are 15 residues in the CDR3. In germline, CDR1 is SGHTA, CDR2 FQGNSA. CDR3 DNA: TGTGCCAGCAGCTTAGGAAGTGGTGGGGCCAACGTCCTGACTTTC. Residues: CASSLGSGGANVLTF.

The chain recombines TRBV2 with TRBJ2-4; D possibly matches TRBD1 or TRBD2 (5 bases each). This CDR3 has 20 residues. Germline-derived CDR1 and CDR2 are SNHLY and FYNNEI. V lost 6 bases, J lost 0 bases, and 27 bases lay in between. The CDR3 region is CASRQVGMTRRDGAKNIQYF. In DNA form, the CDR3 reads TGTGCCAGCAGACAAGTAGGTATGACGCGTCGGGACGGAGCCAAAAACATTCAGTACTTC.

This clonotype has ten or more counts. The chain links TRBV15 to TRBJ2-7; maybe TRBD1 (5 bases). This CDR3 spans 16 amino acids. Trimming cost V 2 bases and J 0 bases, with 14 bases left between them. The V gene's germline CDR1 is LNHNV and CDR2 YYDKDF (reference sequence). CDR3 region: CATSRQDSESSYEQYF. CDR3 bases: TGTGCCACCAGCAGACAAGACAGCGAAAGCTCCTACGAGCAGTACTTC.